These 17 T cell receptor beta chains were all obtained from the same sample, sequenced in a study of shared clonotypes between healthy human individuals (dated by TCRdb to about 2020). CD8 naive samples were obtained by positive selection for CCR7 among CD45RO-negative cells, yielding a CD45RA+CCR7+ population from which TemRA cells were excluded. The method behind the library was the immunoSEQ multiplex PCR assay. This is the immuneACCESS table as TCRdb keeps it, with only in-frame sequences that have V and J called. A part of the clones is gone; compared with another copy, unresolved V genes explain less than half, and the rest is unexplained. The sample table records roughly 1,800,000 clones; less than 95% of these occur just once. The top ten clonotypes cover more than 0.9% of the sample. The sample was naive CD8+ T cells sorted from blood. The cell subset or site tag for this specimen amounts to: CD45RA+CCR7+. Receptors were obtained from a man aged 18 to 29 in good health.

The gene calls are TRBV27 and TRBJ2-3; 10 nucleotides agree with TRBD2. Per the germline V gene, CDR1 is MNHEY and CDR2 is SMNVEV (reference sequence). With V trimmed by 6 bases and J by 4 bases, 7 bases remained unmatched. The CDR3 covers 15 residues. The CDR3 loop reads CASRPSGRDPDTQYF. The CDR3, as DNA: TGTGCCAGCAGACCTAGCGGGAGAGATCCAGATACGCAGTATTTT.

The chain couples TRBV25-1 to TRBJ2-2, with D possibly being TRBD1 (6 bases). CDR1 MGHDK and CDR2 SYGVNS come from the germline V gene. The CDR3 contains 14 residues. V was trimmed by 6 bases and J by 2 bases, leaving 10 bases between them. The CDR3 DNA sequence: TGTGCCAGCAGCTCGACAGGAAACACCGGGGAGCTGTTTTTT. This codes for CASSSTGNTGELFF.

This chain uses TRBV11-2 with TRBJ2-1; possible D gene TRBD2, 6 bases. Trimming removed 4 bases from V and 10 bases from J, with 11 bases in between. Germline-derived CDR1 and CDR2 are SGHAT and FQNNGV. The CDR3 is 12 amino acids. In DNA, the CDR3 is TGTGCCAGCAGCTCCACCGCGGGGGAGCAGTTCTTC. Translation gives CASSSTAGEQFF.

The rearrangement joins TRBV6-1 to TRBJ2-5; TRBD2 matches at 10 bases. In germline, CDR1 is MNHNS, CDR2 SASEGT. The CDR3 consists of 13 residues. The CDR3 region is CAEAGGQGETQYF. The CDR3 nucleotides read TGTGCGGAAGCGGGGGGGCAGGGGGAGACCCAGTACTTC.

The V and J genes are TRBV21-1 and TRBJ2-3; the table calls TRBD1, which could not be checked here. TRBV21-1 is assigned pseudogene status. The CDR3 loop spans 17 amino acids. The CDR3 DNA follows: TGTGCCAGCAGCAAAGAGGGACAGGGGCCGCCGCGGGATACGCAGTATTTT. Its protein product is CASSKEGQGPPRDTQYF.

This clone has only one observation. The same CDR3 can be traced to other DNA sequences in this sample. This sequence joins TRBV27 and TRBJ2-3; 9 bases fit TRBD2. This CDR3 has 15 amino acids. V was clipped by 5 bases and J by 1 base; unmatched bases: 4. The germline V gene has CDR1 MNHEY and CDR2 SMNVEV (reference sequence). The CDR3 sequence: CASSLWTSGTDTQYF. The CDR3 DNA reads as TGTGCCAGCAGTCTTTGGACTAGCGGCACAGATACGCAGTATTTT.

The V call is TRBV10-1, the J call TRBJ2-7; tentatively, D is TRBD1 or TRBD2 (5 bases each). Trimming removed 3 bases at V and 2 bases at J, with 11 bases between. This CDR3 contains 14 residues. Germline loops: CDR1 WNHNN, CDR2 SYGVQD (reference sequence). The CDR3, as DNA: TGCGCCAGCAGTGATTCTTTGGGGGCCTACGAGCAGTACTTC. Translated: CASSDSLGAYEQYF.

The V call is TRBV7-9, the J call TRBJ2-3, with D maybe TRBD2 (5 bases). V was pared by 2 bases and J by 1 base, with 13 bases between. CDR3 length equals 16 residues. Germline V CDR1 and CDR2: SEHNR, FQNEAQ (reference sequence). The CDR3 is CASSLIGEFGTDTQYF. For the CDR3, the DNA is TGTGCCAGCAGCTTAATTGGGGAGTTTGGCACAGATACGCAGTATTTT.

A single count supports this clone. The chain couples TRBV7-6 to TRBJ2-7, with D maybe TRBD1 (7 bases). The V end lost 5 bases, the J end lost 1 base, and 27 bases lay between the germline ends. The length of the CDR3 is 19 residues. CDR1 and CDR2 from the germline V gene are SGHVS and FNYEAQ. CDR3 nucleotides: TGTGCCAGCAGCACAAGCCGGATCCAATCCCCAGGGGGGTCCTACGAGCAGTACTTC. It specifies CASSTSRIQSPGGSYEQYF.

J is TRBJ1-6 and V is TRBV9; no clear D gene. From germline, CDR1 is SGDLS and CDR2 YYNGEE. The CDR3 runs to 15 residues. The V end was cut by 0 bases, the J end by 9 bases, with 13 bases between. In nucleotides, the CDR3 is TGTGCCAGCAGCGTAGGGCCCCCGGCTACTTCACCCCTCCACTTT. It yields the protein CASSVGPPATSPLHF.

The rearrangement uses TRBV7-6 and TRBJ2-1; 8 bases map to TRBD2. Trimming took 4 bases from V and 13 from J; bases not matched to a gene: 6. The CDR3 extends over 12 amino acids. Germline V gives CDR1 SGHVS, CDR2 FNYEAQ. CDR3 sequence reads: CASSSLAGSQFF. The DNA of the CDR3 is TGTGCCAGCAGCTCCTTAGCGGGGTCACAGTTCTTC.

This clone showed up just once. The chain couples TRBV11-2 to TRBJ2-3, with no clear D. The CDR3 is 13 residues long. Germline CDR1 SGHAT, CDR2 FQNNGV. V lost 4 bases and J lost 4, with 9 bases in between. The CDR3 is CASSSVLADTQYF. In DNA, the CDR3 is TGTGCCAGCAGCTCCGTGTTGGCAGATACGCAGTATTTT. Complete variable domain (other parts from reference TRBV11-2 and TRBJ2-3): EAGVAQSPRYKIIEKRQSVAFWCNPISGHATLYWYQQILGQGPKLLIQFQNNGVVDDSQLPKDRFSAERLKGVDSTLKIQPAKLEDSAVYLCASSSVLADTQYFGPGTRLTVL.

As regards this clone: The sample holds other DNA sequences that translate to the same CDR3. The chain recombines TRBV9 with TRBJ2-1, with 12 bases fitting TRBD2. The V gene end was trimmed by 3 bases and the J gene end by 4 bases; junction bases not matched to a gene: 2. The V gene's germline CDR1 is SGDLS and CDR2 YYNGEE. The CDR3 is made up of 15 amino acids. DNA of the CDR3: TGTGCCAGCAGCGGACTAGCGGGAGCTTACAATGAGCAGTTCTTC. Protein product: CASSGLAGAYNEQFF. The full variable domain, with the rest looked up from reference TRBV9 and TRBJ2-1, is DSGVTQTPKHLITATGQRVTLRCSPRSGDLSVYWYQQSLDQGLQFLIQYYNGEERAKGNILERFSAQQFPDLHSELNLSSLELGDSALYFCASSGLAGAYNEQFFGPGTRLTVL.

This chain joins TRBV9 and TRBJ2-7; 7 nucleotides match TRBD1. Germline V gene sequence: CDR1 SGDLS, CDR2 YYNGEE. This CDR3 region has 12 residues. V lost 3 bases to trimming and J lost 5 bases; unmatched junction nucleotides: 2. The chain's CDR3 is CASSAGQNEQYF. The CDR3 region has the DNA TGTGCCAGCAGCGCGGGACAGAACGAGCAGTACTTC.

This sequence joins TRBV28 and TRBJ2-2; D unresolved. V was cut by 5 bases and J by 5 bases, with 9 bases left in between. CDR3 length: 13 amino acids. Looked up from germline, CDR1 is MDHEN and CDR2 is SYDVKM. The CDR3 region has the DNA TGTGCCAGCAGTGAAGGGTATACCGGGGAGCTGTTTTTT. It translates to CASSEGYTGELFF.

The chain is built from TRBV30 and TRBJ2-7, with 9 bases that match TRBD1. V was pared by 1 base and J by 7 bases, with 5 bases of the junction left unmatched. The CDR3 totals 13 residues. Per germline, CDR1 GTSNPN and CDR2 SVGIG (reference sequence). The CDR3 DNA sequence: TGTGCCTGGAGTGAGGGACAGGGTGGTGAGCAGTACTTC. Its protein product is CAWSEGQGGEQYF.

The chain is built from TRBV28 and TRBJ1-2, with D maybe TRBD1 (5 bases). Germline CDR1 MDHEN, CDR2 SYDVKM. The CDR3 has 16 residues. The V end was cut by 3 bases, the J end by 4 bases, with 18 bases between. The CDR3 sequence: CASSLAMNQGVYGYTF. The DNA of the CDR3 is TGTGCCAGCAGTTTGGCGATGAATCAGGGAGTCTATGGCTACACCTTC.